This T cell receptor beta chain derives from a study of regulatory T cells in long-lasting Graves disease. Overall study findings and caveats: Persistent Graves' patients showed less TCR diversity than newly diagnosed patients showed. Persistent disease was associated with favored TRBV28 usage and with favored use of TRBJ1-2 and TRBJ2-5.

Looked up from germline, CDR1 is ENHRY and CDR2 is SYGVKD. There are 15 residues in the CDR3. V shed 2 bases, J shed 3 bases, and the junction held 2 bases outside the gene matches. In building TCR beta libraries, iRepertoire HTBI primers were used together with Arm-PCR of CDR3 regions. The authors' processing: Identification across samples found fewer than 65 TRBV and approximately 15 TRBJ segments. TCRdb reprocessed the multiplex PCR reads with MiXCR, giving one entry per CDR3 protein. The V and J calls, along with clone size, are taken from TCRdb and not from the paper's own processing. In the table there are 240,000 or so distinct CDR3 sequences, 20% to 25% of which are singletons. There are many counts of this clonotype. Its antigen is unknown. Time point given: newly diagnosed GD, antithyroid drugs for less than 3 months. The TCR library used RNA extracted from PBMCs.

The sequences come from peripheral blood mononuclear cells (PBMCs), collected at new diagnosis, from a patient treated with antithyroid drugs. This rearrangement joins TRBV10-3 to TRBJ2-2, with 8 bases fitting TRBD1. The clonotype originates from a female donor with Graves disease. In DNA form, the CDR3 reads TGTGCCATCAGTGAGGGGACAGGATACACCGGGGAGCTGTTTTTT. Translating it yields CAISEGTGYTGELFF.